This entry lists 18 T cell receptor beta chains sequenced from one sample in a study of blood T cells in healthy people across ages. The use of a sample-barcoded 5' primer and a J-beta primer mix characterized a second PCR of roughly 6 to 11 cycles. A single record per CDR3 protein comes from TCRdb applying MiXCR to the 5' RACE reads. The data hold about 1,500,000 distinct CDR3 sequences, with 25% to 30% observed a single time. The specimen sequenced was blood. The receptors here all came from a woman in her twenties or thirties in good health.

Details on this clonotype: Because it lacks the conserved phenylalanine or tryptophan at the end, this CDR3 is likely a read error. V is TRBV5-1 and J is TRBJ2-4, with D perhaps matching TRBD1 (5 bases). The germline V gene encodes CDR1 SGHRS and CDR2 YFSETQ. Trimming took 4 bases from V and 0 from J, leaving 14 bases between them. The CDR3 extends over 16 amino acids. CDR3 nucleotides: TGCGCCAGCAGCCCGACAGACTTCGTAGCCAAAAACATTCAGTACCTC. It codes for CASSPTDFVAKNIQYL.

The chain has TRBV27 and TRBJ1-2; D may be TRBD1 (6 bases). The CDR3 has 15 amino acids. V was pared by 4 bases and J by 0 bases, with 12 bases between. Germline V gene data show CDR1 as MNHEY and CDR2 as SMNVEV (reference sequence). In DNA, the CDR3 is TGTGCCAGCAGTTCCACAGGGATTGCTAACTATGGCTACACCTTC. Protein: CASSSTGIANYGYTF.

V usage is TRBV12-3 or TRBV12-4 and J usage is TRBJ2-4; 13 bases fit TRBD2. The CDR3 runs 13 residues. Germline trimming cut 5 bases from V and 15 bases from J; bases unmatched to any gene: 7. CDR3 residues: CASSPGTSGTLYF. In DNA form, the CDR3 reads TGTGCCAGCAGTCCGGGGACTAGCGGGACTCTGTACTTC.

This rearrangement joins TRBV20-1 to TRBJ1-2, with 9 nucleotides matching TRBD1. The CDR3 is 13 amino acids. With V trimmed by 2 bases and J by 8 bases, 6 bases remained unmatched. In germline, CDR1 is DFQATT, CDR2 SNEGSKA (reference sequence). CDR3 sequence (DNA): TGCAGTGCTAGAACGGGACAGGGAATGGGCTACACCTTC. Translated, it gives CSARTGQGMGYTF.

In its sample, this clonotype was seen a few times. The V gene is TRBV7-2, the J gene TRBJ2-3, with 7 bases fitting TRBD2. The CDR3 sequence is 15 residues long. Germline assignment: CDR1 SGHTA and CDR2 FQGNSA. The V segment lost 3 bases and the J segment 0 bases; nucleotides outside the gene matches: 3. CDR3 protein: CASSFTSASTDTQYF. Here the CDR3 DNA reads TGTGCCAGCAGCTTCACTAGCGCTAGCACAGATACGCAGTATTTT.

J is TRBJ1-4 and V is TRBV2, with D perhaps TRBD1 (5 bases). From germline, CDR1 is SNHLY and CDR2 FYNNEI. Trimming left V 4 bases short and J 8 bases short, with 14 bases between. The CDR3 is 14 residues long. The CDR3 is CASSVVGVGEKLFF. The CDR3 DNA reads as TGTGCCAGCAGTGTTGTGGGGGTTGGAGAAAAACTGTTTTTT.

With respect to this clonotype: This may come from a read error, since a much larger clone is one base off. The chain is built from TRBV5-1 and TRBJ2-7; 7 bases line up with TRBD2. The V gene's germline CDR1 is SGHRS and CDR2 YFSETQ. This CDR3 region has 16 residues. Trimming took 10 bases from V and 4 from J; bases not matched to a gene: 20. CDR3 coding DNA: TGCGCCGGCTTCGCTGGCGGGGGAGAATCAGTGTACGAGCAGTACTTC. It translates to CAGFAGGGESVYEQYF.

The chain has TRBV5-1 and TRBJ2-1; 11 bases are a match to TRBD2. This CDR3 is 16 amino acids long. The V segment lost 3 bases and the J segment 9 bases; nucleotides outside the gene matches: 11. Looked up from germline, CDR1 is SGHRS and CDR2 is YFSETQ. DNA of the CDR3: TGCGCCAGCAGCTCAGATGGACCAACTAGCGGGGGTGAGCAGTTCTTC. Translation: CASSSDGPTSGGEQFF. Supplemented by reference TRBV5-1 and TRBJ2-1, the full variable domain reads KAGVTQTPRYLIKTRGQQVTLSCSPISGHRSVSWYQQTPGQGLQFLFEYFSETQRNKGNFPGRFSGRQFSNSRSEMNVSTLELGDSALYLCASSSDGPTSGGEQFFGPGTRLTVL.

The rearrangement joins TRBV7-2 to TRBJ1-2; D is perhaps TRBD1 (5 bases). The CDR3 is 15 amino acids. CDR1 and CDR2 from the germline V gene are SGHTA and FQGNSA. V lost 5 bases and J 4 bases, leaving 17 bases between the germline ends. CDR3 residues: CASSPRSSDIYGYTF. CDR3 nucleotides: TGTGCCAGCAGCCCCCGGTCCTCGGACATCTATGGCTACACCTTC.

The CDR3 loop is CASSLSDLGSQPQHF. For the CDR3, the DNA is TGTGCCAGCAGCTTATCGGACCTCGGGAGTCAGCCCCAGCATTTT. This sequence joins TRBV7-9 and TRBJ1-5; D uncertain. CDR3 length: 15 residues. The V end was cut by 2 bases, the J end by 6 bases, with 14 bases between. Germline V gene data show CDR1 as SEHNR and CDR2 as FQNEAQ (reference sequence). The complete variable domain, with remaining parts taken from reference TRBV7-9 and TRBJ1-5, reads DTGVSQNPRHKITKRGQNVTFRCDPISEHNRLYWYRQTLGQGPEFLTYFQNEAQLEKSRLLSDRFSAERPKGSFSTLEIQRTEQGDSAMYLCASSLSDLGSQPQHFGDGTRLSIL.

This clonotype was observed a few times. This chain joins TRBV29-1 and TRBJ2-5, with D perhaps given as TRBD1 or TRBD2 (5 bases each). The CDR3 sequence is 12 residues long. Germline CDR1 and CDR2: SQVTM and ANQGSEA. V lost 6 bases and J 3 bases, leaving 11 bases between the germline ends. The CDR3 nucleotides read TGCAGCGTGTTGGGGGTGAAAGAGACCCAGTACTTC. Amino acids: CSVLGVKETQYF.

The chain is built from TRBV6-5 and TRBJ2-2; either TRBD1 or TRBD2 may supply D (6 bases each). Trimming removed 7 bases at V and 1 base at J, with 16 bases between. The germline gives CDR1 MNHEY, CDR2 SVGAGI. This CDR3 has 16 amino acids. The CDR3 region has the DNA TGTGCCAGCATGGATATCGGGGGCCTGAACACCGGGGAGCTGTTTTTT. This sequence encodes CASMDIGGLNTGELFF.

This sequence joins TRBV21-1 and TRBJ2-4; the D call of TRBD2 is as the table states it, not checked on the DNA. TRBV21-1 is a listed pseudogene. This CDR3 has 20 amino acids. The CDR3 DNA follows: TGTGCCAGCACAAAACGACTAGCGGGAGGATCGACGGAAGCCAAAAACATTCAGTACTTC. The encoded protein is CASTKRLAGGSTEAKNIQYF.

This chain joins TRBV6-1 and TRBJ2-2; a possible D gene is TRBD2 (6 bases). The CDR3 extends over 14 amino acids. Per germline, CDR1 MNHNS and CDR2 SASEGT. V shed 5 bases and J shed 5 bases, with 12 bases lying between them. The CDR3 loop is CASSTAGWTGELFF. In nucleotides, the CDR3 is TGTGCCAGCAGTACTGCGGGATGGACCGGGGAGCTGTTTTTT.

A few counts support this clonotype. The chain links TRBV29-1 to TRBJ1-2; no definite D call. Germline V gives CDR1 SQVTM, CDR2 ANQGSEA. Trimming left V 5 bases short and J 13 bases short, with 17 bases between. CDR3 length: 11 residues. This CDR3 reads CSVSRGDAGTF. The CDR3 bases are TGCAGCGTTTCTCGTGGGGATGCTGGCACCTTC.

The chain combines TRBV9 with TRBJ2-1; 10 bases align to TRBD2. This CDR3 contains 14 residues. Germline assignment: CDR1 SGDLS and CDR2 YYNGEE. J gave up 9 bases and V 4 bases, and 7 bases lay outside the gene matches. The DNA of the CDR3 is TGTGCCAGCAGCCTTACTAGCGGGGAGATTGAGCAGTTCTTC. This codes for CASSLTSGEIEQFF.

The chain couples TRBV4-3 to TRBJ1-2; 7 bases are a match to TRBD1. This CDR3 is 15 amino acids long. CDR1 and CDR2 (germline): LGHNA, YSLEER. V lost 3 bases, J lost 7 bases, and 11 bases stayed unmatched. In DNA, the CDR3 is TGCGCCAGCAGCCAGACGGCCAACAGGGGCGGTGGCTACACCTTC. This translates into CASSQTANRGGGYTF.

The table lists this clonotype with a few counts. Here the CDR3 DNA reads TGCAGCTCTGGTAACCAAGAGACCCAGTACTTC. Amino acid sequence: CSSGNQETQYF. The chain links TRBV29-1 to TRBJ2-5; D is unresolved. Deletions cut 8 bases from V and 0 bases from J, with 7 bases between. This CDR3 has 11 amino acids. Germline values: CDR1 SQVTM, CDR2 ANQGSEA.